The clone carrying this T cell receptor (beta chain) has at least ten counts. Its antigen is unknown. The sample comes from a study of T-cell memory formation after mild COVID-19. Study-wide results and limits: CD4+ contracting clones were found mainly in CM and EM, and CD8+ ones in EMRA. Pre-infection memory harbored some responding clones, suggesting cross-reactive memory joined.

TCR alpha and TCR beta cDNA libraries carrying sample barcodes and UMIs came from 5'RACE with constant-segment primers. TCRdb reprocessed the 5' RACE reads with MiXCR, giving one entry per CDR3 protein. Of roughly 250,000 distinct CDR3 sequences listed, roughly 15% are singletons. V was shortened by 6 bases and J by 11 bases, with 16 bases between the two germline ends. Germline V gene sequence: CDR1 SGHNT, CDR2 YENEEA. CDR3 length: 12 residues. The TCR originated in a man aged 18 to 29 who had mild COVID-19 (a few samples of this study predate the infection). Cell type and time point are not known. The genes are TRBV11-3 and TRBJ1-1; maybe TRBD1 (6 bases). Sequencing was performed on PBMCs or a T cell subset sorted from them (not recorded which). CDR3 loop: CASSRDIRRAFF. The CDR3 coding sequence is TGTGCCAGCAGTCGGGACATTAGGCGGGCTTTCTTT.